The source of this TCR beta chain is a study of blood T cell repertoires in COVID-19. Study-level background: COVID-19 samples from acute and convalescent phases originated in the United States, Italy and Spain.

Remarks on this clone: The junction and the germline gene differ at one end; a read error may be behind it.

This CDR3 region has 15 residues. Germline lookup yields CDR1 SNHLY and CDR2 FYNNEI. In the study's own analysis: Reference gene primer amplification yielded estimated nucleated cell counts. The repertoire was sequenced with immunoSEQ multiplex PCR; TCRdb's copy has only in-frame clones and lacks some. V, J and clone size derive from that table, while D and trimming were established from the DNA sequence. Among some 200,000 clones, roughly 80% were seen once, and the ten largest hold 1.3%. V usage is TRBV2 and J usage is TRBJ2-1, with 8 bases matching TRBD2. The sample taken for sequencing was PBMCs or T cells enriched from blood (not recorded which). This clonotype originated in a woman aged 40 to 49 with acute COVID-19. As DNA, the CDR3 is TGTGCCAGCAGGGAAGCGGGAGTCTTGGGTGGTGAGCAGTTCTTC. Its translation: CASREAGVLGGEQFF. Complete variable domain (other parts from reference TRBV2 and TRBJ2-1): EPEVTQTPSHQVTQMGQEVILRCVPISNHLYFYWYRQILGQKVEFLVSFYNNEISEKSEIFDDQFSVERPDGSNFTLKIRSTKLEDSAMYFCASREAGVLGGEQFFGPGTRLTVL.